This T cell receptor beta chain was captured in a study of cytomegalovirus exposure and HLA in healthy donors. Across the whole study: HLA-typed donors were the source of 83 million or so unique TCRs, which an early data release held.

Notes on this clone: The antigen is unknown.

PCR was performed using 60 Vbeta and 13 Jbeta primers. This table comes from immunoSEQ multiplex PCR, and its TCRdb copy is limited to in-frame clones, with some not included. Recorded for this sample: approximately 70,000 clones. The CDR3 consists of 16 residues. J was trimmed by 7 bases and V by 4 bases; bases with no gene match: 10. Germline CDR1 and CDR2: SQVTM and ANQGSEA. Study results and limitations: V- and J-gene trimming in TCR beta was tied to a missense DCLRE1C variant by an analysis performed later. It was assumed in the presence/absence analyses that sequencing depth was roughly uniform across donors. In an earlier analysis, about 87% or about 30%: the productive usage of most TCR beta V segments.

The chain employs TRBV29-1 and TRBJ2-2; 12 positions agree with TRBD1. Material: PBMCs. The source is a female donor in good health and CMV-seropositive. The CDR3 reads CSVVEGGTGGVGELFF. The CDR3 DNA reads TGCAGCGTTGTAGAGGGGGGGACAGGGGGCGTCGGGGAGCTGTTTTTT.